This T cell receptor beta chain stems from a study of blood T cells in healthy people across ages. Study results and limitations: Naive CD4+ cell counts and diversity both ran higher in long-lived than in aged donors.

Primers used in a second PCR of roughly 7 to 12 cycles were a sample-barcoded 5' primer and a J-beta primer mix. TCRdb reprocessed the 5' RACE reads via MiXCR and lists one record per CDR3 protein. Here the sample spans hundreds of thousands of distinct CDR3 sequences, approximately 30% being singletons. Researchers collected approximately 9.9 milliliters of peripheral blood from every single donor. The table lists this clonotype with a few counts. Its antigen is still unknown. Possible read error: a much larger clone is one base away. What was sequenced was blood. The sequence derives from a woman over 75 in good health.

CDR3 sequence reads: CASSSGVSGGAYNEQYF. The CDR3 DNA reads TGTGCCAGCAGCTCGGGGGTTAGCGGGGGGGCCTACAATGAGCAGTACTTC. This rearrangement joins TRBV5-5 to TRBJ2-1; 11 bases fit TRBD2. The DNA end favors TRBJ2-7, so the J call may be wrong. Germline values: CDR1 SGHKS, CDR2 YYEKEE (reference sequence). CDR3 length: 17 amino acids.